These T cell receptor beta chains were read from a single sample in a study of blood T cell repertoires in COVID-19. Profiled with immunoSEQ multiplex PCR; TCRdb holds only in-frame clones, not every one. The data contain 200,000 to 250,000 clones, approximately 90% of them singletons. The sequenced sample was peripheral blood. The receptors derive from a man in his sixties with COVID-19, enrolled during active disease. CDR3s include the opening cysteine and the closing phenylalanine or tryptophan. Each record gives: CDR3 DNA, CDR3 protein, V gene, J gene, D gene, clone size. D genes are given only for firm matches. The size field is filled for only some rows; it gives once, few, many or a size class.

TGCAGTGCTAGTCGGACAGGGGGGGTTCACGGCTACGAGCAGTACTTC	CSASRTGGVHGYEQYF	TRBV20-1	TRBJ2-7	TRBD1	NA
TGTGCCAGCAGTCTGGACATTGTTTTGTACCAAGAGACCCAGTACTTC	CASSLDIVLYQETQYF	TRBV28	TRBJ2-5	NA	NA
TGTGCCAGCAGCCAAGTGAACAGGGGAGGTGGCTACACCTTC	CASSQVNRGGGYTF	TRBV14	TRBJ1-2	TRBD1	NA
TGTGCCAGTAGTATCACCCCCGGACAGGCCCGTAACTATGGCTACACCTTC	CASSITPGQARNYGYTF	TRBV19	TRBJ1-2	TRBD1	NA
TGTGCCACCAGTGATTATGCACAGGGTTCCTACAATGAGCAGTTCTTC	CATSDYAQGSYNEQFF	TRBV24-1	TRBJ2-1	NA	NA
TGTGCCGGGGGACAGGGGGCCGCTTCCGAGCAGTTCTTC	CAGGQGAASEQFF	TRBV7-2	TRBJ2-1	TRBD1	once
TGTGCCTGGAGTGTCATAGGGGGCTCCTACAATGAGCAGTTCTTC	CAWSVIGGSYNEQFF	TRBV30	TRBJ2-1	NA	NA
TGTGCCTGGGGGGGACAGGGCAGTCAGCCCCAGCATTTT	CAWGGQGSQPQHF	TRBV30	TRBJ1-5	TRBD1	NA
TGTGCCTGGAGTGTATACGGGGGGCCCCCTGCTTTCTTT	CAWSVYGGPPAFF	TRBV30	TRBJ1-1	NA	NA
TGTGCTAGCCGGGACGGCATGCTAGCGGGGGGATACAATGAGCAGTTCTTC	CASRDGMLAGGYNEQFF	TRBV15	TRBJ2-1	TRBD2	NA
TGTGCCAGCAGCCAGGGGGCCGGGGAGCTGTTTTTT	CASSQGAGELFF	TRBV6-2/TRBV6-3	TRBJ2-2	TRBD1	NA
TGTGCCAGCTCACCACCGGGGGCAGGCCTGAATCAGCCCCAGCATTTT	CASSPPGAGLNQPQHF	TRBV18	TRBJ1-5	NA	NA
TGTGCCAGCAGCTTATCGCAGGTGGCCTACGAGCAGTACTTC	CASSLSQVAYEQYF	TRBV11-2	TRBJ2-7	NA	NA
TGCGCCAGCAGCTTTGACGGCGGGAGGGCCAACGAGCAGTACTTC	CASSFDGGRANEQYF	TRBV5-1	TRBJ2-7	TRBD2	NA
TGTGCCAGCAGCCAAGGACTAGCGGGGGGTTACAATGAGCAGTTCTTC	CASSQGLAGGYNEQFF	TRBV3-1/TRBV3-2	TRBJ2-1	TRBD2	once
TGCGCCAGCAGCTTGGGGACAGGTGGGTCCTACGAGCAGTACTTC	CASSLGTGGSYEQYF	TRBV5-1	TRBJ2-7	TRBD1	NA
TGTGCCAGCAGTTACGACAGGGGACGGAGTGGCTACACCTTC	CASSYDRGRSGYTF	TRBV6-5	TRBJ1-2	TRBD1	NA
TGTGCCAGCAGTTTAGACAGCAGCTCCTACAATGAGCAGTTCTTC	CASSLDSSSYNEQFF	TRBV27	TRBJ2-1	NA	NA
TGTGCCAGCACCCCCGAAGGGCAGGGGGCGAATGAGCAGTTCTTC	CASTPEGQGANEQFF	TRBV2	TRBJ2-1	TRBD1	NA
TGTGCCAGCAGCAAGCAGGACAGATTCCAAGAGACCCAGTACTTC	CASSKQDRFQETQYF	TRBV5-4	TRBJ2-5	NA	NA
TGTGCCAGCAGTTACTCCTACGCGCCGGAGGCGGGTGAGCAGTACTTC	CASSYSYAPEAGEQYF	TRBV6-5	TRBJ2-7	NA	once
TGTGCCAGCAGCAACAACCAGGGGTTTGGGGAAAAACTGTTTTTT	CASSNNQGFGEKLFF	TRBV7-6	TRBJ1-4	NA	NA
TGTGCCTGGAGTGTGGAGGGGGGGGAGCAGTACTTC	CAWSVEGGEQYF	TRBV30	TRBJ2-7	NA	NA
TGTGCCAGCAGGTCTAGCGGGGGGGGCCGGGGAGAGCAGTACTTC	CASRSSGGGRGEQYF	TRBV27	TRBJ2-7	TRBD2	NA
TGTGCCAGCAGCCAAGATTCGGCGGGGGTAGCCAAAAACATTCAGTACTTC	CASSQDSAGVAKNIQYF	TRBV3-1/TRBV3-2	TRBJ2-4	TRBD2	NA
TGTGCCAGCAGTCTCCAGGGCGAGCAGTACTTC	CASSLQGEQYF	TRBV7-6	TRBJ2-7	NA	NA
TGCAGCGTTGTTTGGGCGAGTGGGCAAATGTTCTTT	CSVVWASGQMFF	TRBV29-1	TRBJ1-1	NA	NA
TGTGCCAGCAGCTTGGTGGGCGGGAGGGCCACAGATACGCAGTATTTT	CASSLVGGRATDTQYF	TRBV5-5	TRBJ2-3	TRBD2	NA
TGCGCCAGCAGCCAAGCGGGCGGGAGTTCTGAGACCCAGTACTTC	CASSQAGGSSETQYF	TRBV4-3	TRBJ2-5	TRBD2	once
TGTGCCAGCAGTGAAAGGAGTTTAGCCAAAAACATTCAGTACTTC	CASSERSLAKNIQYF	TRBV2	TRBJ2-4	NA	once
TGTGCCAGCAGTTTAGTTGAGATCTATGGCTACACCTTC	CASSLVEIYGYTF	TRBV12-3/TRBV12-4	TRBJ1-2	NA	NA
TGCGCCAGCAGCCGGGGACAGGGTCTGAGAACTGAAGCTTTCTTT	CASSRGQGLRTEAFF	TRBV5-1	TRBJ1-1	TRBD1	NA
TGTGCCAGCAGCCCGAGGACTAGCCCACCCCGGGAGCTGTTTTTT	CASSPRTSPPRELFF	TRBV7-2	TRBJ2-2	TRBD2	NA
TGTGCCAGCAGCTTAGACCCCCCGGGTCCCTATAATTCACCCCTCCACTTT	CASSLDPPGPYNSPLHF	TRBV7-9	TRBJ1-6	NA	NA
TGTGCCACCAGTGAGGGGACTTCATCCGGGGAGCTGTTTTTT	CATSEGTSSGELFF	TRBV24-1	TRBJ2-2	NA	NA
TGCGCCAGCAGCCAAGATATCACTAGCGGCTACAATGAGCAGTTCTTC	CASSQDITSGYNEQFF	TRBV4-1	TRBJ2-1	TRBD2	NA
TGTGCCAGCAGCTTATGGACCCGGGGGGCCGGCACAGATACGCAGTATTTT	CASSLWTRGAGTDTQYF	TRBV7-9	TRBJ2-3	NA	NA
TGTGCCAGCAGCAAACGGACAGCAAGCTCCTATAATTCACCCCTCCACTTT	CASSKRTASSYNSPLHF	TRBV5-8	TRBJ1-6	NA	NA
TGCGCCAGCAGTCAGTCGGGACAGGTGGGGCAGCCCCAGCATTTT	CASSQSGQVGQPQHF	TRBV23-1	TRBJ1-5	TRBD1	NA
TGTGCCAGCAGTTACTCTCGAGGGGGGGAGGGGTATGGCTACACCTTC	CASSYSRGGEGYGYTF	TRBV6-6	TRBJ1-2	NA	NA
TGTGCCAGCAGTGAGGACAGTACCTCGACTGAAGCTTTCTTT	CASSEDSTSTEAFF	TRBV6-1	TRBJ1-1	NA	NA
TGTGCCAGCAGCCCGAGTCTCTACGAAGCGGGTAACGACGAGGGTGAGCAGTTCTTC	CASSPSLYEAGNDEGEQFF	TRBV7-8	TRBJ2-1	NA	NA
TGTGCCAGCATTATGGGACAGGGGGACTATGGCTACACCTTC	CASIMGQGDYGYTF	TRBV2	TRBJ1-2	TRBD1	NA
TGTGCCATCAGTGAGTTAACAGGGCTCACAGATACGCAGTATTTT	CAISELTGLTDTQYF	TRBV10-3	TRBJ2-3	NA	once
TGCGCCAGCAGCTTGGGGACAGCATACAATGAGCAGTTCTTC	CASSLGTAYNEQFF	TRBV5-1	TRBJ2-1	NA	NA
TGTGCCAGCAGCTTAGCAGCCGTTTCTAACTATGGCTACACCTTC	CASSLAAVSNYGYTF	TRBV7-2	TRBJ1-2	NA	NA
TGTGCCAGCAGTCTGGACAGGTCCCAGCATTTT	CASSLDRSQHF	TRBV2	TRBJ1-5	TRBD1	once
TGTGCCAGCACCCCAACAACAGGGGAGCCCTCCTACGAGCAGTACTTC	CASTPTTGEPSYEQYF	TRBV28	TRBJ2-7	TRBD1	NA